The rows below give T cell receptor beta chains drawn from one sample of a study of graft-versus-host responses after intestinal transplantation. This table comes from immunoSEQ multiplex PCR, and its TCRdb copy is limited to in-frame clones, with some not included. The sample has about 12,000 clones, 35% seen once. The sequenced sample was alloreactive CD8+ T cells from a mixed lymphocyte reaction culture, obtained before intestinal transplant. The origin of the receptors is a human patient who received an intestinal transplant. Each CDR3 is given without its conserved first and last residue. Fields, in order: J gene, V gene, CDR3 protein.

J: TRBJ2-3; V: TRBV30; CDR3: AWSVLDTDTQY
J: TRBJ2-5; V: TRBV27; CDR3: ASSSPREGGETQY
J: TRBJ2-3; V: TRBV4-2; CDR3: ASSQQPGLADTDTQY
J: TRBJ1-1; V: TRBV11-2; CDR3: ASSLDPRTGLTEAF
J: TRBJ1-4; V: TRBV13; CDR3: ASSSGTGDEKLF
J: TRBJ2-5; V: TRBV7-2; CDR3: ASSLTGGGETQY
J: TRBJ2-7; V: TRBV6-9; CDR3: ASSYGGQGEYEQY
J: TRBJ2-2; V: TRBV19; CDR3: ASSPGTVTGELF
J: TRBJ2-1; V: TRBV14; CDR3: ASSQGSLRNEQF
J: TRBJ1-1; V: TRBV6-5; CDR3: ASSFTGQLNTEAF
J: TRBJ2-7; V: TRBV4-1; CDR3: ASSQVTSEQY
J: TRBJ1-6; V: TRBV5-8; CDR3: ASSLEGCNSPLH
J: TRBJ1-1; V: TRBV6-6; CDR3: ASSLYSTEAF
J: TRBJ2-7; V: TRBV15; CDR3: ATSRTGTAYEQC
J: TRBJ2-7; V: TRBV28; CDR3: ASRGTGTYEQY
J: TRBJ2-1; V: TRBV7-3; CDR3: ASSLSGGSGPPSYNEQF
J: TRBJ2-7; V: TRBV6-5; CDR3: ASSYRPGTGVYEQY
J: TRBJ2-1; V: TRBV4-1; CDR3: ASSQDWRETNEQF
J: TRBJ1-4; V: TRBV28; CDR3: ASRAPRDGGYNEKLF
J: TRBJ2-7; V: TRBV7-9; CDR3: ASSSNQGPNYEQY
J: TRBJ2-7; V: TRBV19; CDR3: ASSIVQDYEQY
J: TRBJ1-2; V: TRBV20-1; CDR3: SAKNPYGYT
J: TRBJ2-3; V: TRBV6-5; CDR3: ASSLVAGTTDTQY
J: TRBJ2-6; V: TRBV4-3; CDR3: ASSQELTGSGANVLT
J: TRBJ1-5; V: TRBV6-6; CDR3: ASSYSMAGNQPQH
J: TRBJ1-5; V: TRBV4-3; CDR3: ASSPYNRNQPQH
J: TRBJ1-4; V: TRBV19; CDR3: ASSIGSATNEKLF
J: TRBJ2-1; V: TRBV25-1; CDR3: ASSARGVSSYNEQF
J: TRBJ1-1; V: TRBV19; CDR3: ASSNKQERMNTEAF
J: TRBJ2-2; V: TRBV7-2; CDR3: ASSSTGTSAFGGELF
J: TRBJ2-7; V: TRBV25-1; CDR3: ASSVGTLYEQY
J: TRBJ1-1; V: TRBV28; CDR3: ASSEDRGPLENTEAF
J: TRBJ1-4; V: TRBV9; CDR3: ASSPPGTTKKLF
J: TRBJ1-4; V: TRBV15; CDR3: ATSRDMAQGEKLF
J: TRBJ2-3; V: TRBV27; CDR3: ASSLSQGWAGGPSTDTQY
J: TRBJ2-7; V: TRBV19; CDR3: ASSIVTRPFNEQY
J: TRBJ2-3; V: TRBV7-2; CDR3: ASSLVPTSTDTQY
J: TRBJ2-1; V: TRBV6-5; CDR3: ASSYRFYNEQF
J: TRBJ2-1; V: TRBV18; CDR3: ASSPRQGNNEQF
J: TRBJ1-6; V: TRBV4-1; CDR3: ASSRPGGNHNSPLH
J: TRBJ2-2; V: TRBV7-3; CDR3: ASGPANTGELF
J: TRBJ2-1; V: TRBV18; CDR3: ASSPPDRAYNEQF
J: TRBJ2-3; V: TRBV11-2; CDR3: ASSFFADTQY
J: TRBJ1-5; V: TRBV4-1; CDR3: ASSLARGQPQH
J: TRBJ2-7; V: TRBV4-2; CDR3: ASSQESSGSLGQY
J: TRBJ2-3; V: TRBV9; CDR3: ASSVGTDTQY
J: TRBJ2-4; V: TRBV6-5; CDR3: ASRRTSGLNIQY
J: TRBJ2-7; V: TRBV7-3; CDR3: ASSSSRLREGYEQY
J: TRBJ2-2; V: TRBV6-4; CDR3: ASSYYRLAGELF
J: TRBJ1-5; V: TRBV6-6; CDR3: ASSYFPGLNNQPQH
J: TRBJ2-2; V: TRBV6-6; CDR3: ASSYFKTGGELF
J: TRBJ2-1; V: TRBV5-1; CDR3: ASSLGTGGSYNEQF
J: TRBJ1-2; V: TRBV9; CDR3: ASSVSPRAVNYGYT
J: TRBJ1-1; V: TRBV9; CDR3: ASSATGEGNTEAF
J: TRBJ2-7; V: TRBV5-1; CDR3: ASSLAPTYEQY
J: TRBJ2-1; V: TRBV7-6; CDR3: ASSLAGGPYNEQF
J: TRBJ2-7; V: TRBV10-3; CDR3: AISEGGDYEQY